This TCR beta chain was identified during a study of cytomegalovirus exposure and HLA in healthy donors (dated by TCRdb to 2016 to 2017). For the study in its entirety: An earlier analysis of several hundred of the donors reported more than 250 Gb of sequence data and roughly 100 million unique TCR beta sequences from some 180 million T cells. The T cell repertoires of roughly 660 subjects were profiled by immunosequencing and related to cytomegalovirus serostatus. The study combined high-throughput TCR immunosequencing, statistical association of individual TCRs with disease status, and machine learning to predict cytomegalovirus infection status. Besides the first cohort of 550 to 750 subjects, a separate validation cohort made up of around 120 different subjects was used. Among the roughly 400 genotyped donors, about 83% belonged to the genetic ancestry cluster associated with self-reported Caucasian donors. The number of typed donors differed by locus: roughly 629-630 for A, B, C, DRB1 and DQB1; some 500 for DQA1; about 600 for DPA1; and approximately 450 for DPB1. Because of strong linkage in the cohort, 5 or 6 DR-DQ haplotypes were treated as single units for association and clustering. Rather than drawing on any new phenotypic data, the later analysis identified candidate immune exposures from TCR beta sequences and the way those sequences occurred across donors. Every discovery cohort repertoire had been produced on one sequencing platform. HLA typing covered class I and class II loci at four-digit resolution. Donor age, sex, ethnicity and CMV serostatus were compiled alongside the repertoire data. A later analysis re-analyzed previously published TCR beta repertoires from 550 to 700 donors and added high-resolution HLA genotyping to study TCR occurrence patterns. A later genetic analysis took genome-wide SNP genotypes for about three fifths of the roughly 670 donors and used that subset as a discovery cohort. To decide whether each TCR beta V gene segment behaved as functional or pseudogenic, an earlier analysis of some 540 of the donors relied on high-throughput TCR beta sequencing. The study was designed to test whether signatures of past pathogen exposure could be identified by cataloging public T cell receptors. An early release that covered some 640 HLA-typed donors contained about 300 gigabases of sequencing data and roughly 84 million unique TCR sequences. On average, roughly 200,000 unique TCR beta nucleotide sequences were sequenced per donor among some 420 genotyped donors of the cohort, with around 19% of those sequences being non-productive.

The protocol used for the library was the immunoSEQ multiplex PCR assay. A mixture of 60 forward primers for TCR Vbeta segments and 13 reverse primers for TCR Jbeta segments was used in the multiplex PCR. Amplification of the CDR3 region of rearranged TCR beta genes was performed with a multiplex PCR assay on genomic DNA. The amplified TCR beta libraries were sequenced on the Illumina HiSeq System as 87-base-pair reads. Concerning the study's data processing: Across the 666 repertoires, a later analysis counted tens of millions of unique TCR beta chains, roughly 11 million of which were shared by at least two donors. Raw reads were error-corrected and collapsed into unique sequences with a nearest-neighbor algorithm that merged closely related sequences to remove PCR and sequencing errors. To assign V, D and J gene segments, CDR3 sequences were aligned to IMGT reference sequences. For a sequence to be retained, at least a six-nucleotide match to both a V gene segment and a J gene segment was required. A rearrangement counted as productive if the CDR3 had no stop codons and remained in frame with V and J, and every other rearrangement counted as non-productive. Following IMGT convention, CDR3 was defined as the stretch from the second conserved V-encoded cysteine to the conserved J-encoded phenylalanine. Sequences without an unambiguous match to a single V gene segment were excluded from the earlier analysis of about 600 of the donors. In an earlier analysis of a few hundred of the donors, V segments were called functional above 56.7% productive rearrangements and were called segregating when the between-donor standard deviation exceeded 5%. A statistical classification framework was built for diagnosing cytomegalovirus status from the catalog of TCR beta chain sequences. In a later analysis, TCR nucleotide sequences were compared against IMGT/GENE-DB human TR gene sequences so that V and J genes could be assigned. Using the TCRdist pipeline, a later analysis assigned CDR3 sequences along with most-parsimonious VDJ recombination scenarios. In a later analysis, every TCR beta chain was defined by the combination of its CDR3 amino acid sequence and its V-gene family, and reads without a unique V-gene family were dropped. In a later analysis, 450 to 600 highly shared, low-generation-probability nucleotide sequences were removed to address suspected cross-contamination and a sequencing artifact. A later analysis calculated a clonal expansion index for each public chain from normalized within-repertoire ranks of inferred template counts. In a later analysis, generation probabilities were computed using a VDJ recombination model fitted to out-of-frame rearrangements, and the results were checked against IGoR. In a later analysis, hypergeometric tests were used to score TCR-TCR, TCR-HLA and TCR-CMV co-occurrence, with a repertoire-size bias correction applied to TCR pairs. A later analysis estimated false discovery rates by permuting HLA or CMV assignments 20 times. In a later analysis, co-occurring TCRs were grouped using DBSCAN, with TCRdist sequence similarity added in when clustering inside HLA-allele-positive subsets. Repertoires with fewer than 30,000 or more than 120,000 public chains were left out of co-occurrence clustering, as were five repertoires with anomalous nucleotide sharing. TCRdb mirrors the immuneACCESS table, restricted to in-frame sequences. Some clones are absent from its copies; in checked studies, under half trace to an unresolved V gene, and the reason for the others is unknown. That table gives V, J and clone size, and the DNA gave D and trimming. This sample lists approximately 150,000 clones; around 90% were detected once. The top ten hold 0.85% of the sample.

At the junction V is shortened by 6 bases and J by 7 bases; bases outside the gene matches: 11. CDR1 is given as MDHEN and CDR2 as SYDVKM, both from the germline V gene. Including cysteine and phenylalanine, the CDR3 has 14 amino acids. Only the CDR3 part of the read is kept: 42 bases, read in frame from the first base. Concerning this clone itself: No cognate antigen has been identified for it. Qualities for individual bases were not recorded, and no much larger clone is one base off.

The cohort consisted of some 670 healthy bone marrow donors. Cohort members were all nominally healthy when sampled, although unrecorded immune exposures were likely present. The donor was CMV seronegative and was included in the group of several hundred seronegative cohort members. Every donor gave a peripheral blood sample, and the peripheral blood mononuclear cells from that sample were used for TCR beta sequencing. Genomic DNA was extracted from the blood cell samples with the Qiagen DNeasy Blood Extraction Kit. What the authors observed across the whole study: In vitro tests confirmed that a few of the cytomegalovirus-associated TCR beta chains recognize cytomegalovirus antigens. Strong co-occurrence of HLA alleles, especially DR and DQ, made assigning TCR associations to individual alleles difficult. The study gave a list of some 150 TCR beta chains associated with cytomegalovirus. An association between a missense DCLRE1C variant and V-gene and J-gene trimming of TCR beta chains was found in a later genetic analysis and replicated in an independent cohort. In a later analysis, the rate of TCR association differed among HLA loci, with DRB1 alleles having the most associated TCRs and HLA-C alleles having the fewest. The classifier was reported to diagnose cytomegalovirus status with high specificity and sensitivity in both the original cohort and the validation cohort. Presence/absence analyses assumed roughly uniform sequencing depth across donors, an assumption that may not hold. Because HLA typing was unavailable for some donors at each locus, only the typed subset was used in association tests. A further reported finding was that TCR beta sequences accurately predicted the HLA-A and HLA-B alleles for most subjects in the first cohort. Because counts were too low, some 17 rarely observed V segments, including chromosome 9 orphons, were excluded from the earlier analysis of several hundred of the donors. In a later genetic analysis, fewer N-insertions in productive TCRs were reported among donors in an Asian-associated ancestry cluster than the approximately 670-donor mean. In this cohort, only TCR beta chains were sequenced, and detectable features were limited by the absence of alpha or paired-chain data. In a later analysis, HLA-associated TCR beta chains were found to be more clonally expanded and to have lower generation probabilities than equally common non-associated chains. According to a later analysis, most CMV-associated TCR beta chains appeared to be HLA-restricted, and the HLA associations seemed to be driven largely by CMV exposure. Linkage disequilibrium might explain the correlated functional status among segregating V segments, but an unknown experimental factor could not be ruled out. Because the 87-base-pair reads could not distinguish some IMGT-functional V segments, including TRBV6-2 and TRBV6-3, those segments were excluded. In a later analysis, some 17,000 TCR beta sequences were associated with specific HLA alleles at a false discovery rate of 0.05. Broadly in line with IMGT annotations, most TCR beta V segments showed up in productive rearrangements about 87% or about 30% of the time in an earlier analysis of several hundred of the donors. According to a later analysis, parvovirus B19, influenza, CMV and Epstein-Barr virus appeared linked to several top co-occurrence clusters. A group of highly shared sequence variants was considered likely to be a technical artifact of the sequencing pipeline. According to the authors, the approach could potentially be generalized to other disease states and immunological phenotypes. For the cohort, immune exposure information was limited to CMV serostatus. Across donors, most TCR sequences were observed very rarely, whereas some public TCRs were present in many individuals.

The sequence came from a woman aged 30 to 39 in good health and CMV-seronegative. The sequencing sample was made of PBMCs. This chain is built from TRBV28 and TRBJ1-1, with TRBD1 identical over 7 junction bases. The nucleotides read TGTGCCAGCAGAAGGGGACAGATCAGGGGTGAAGCTTTCTTT. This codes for CASRRGQIRGEAFF. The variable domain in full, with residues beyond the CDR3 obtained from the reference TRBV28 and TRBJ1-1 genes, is DVKVTQSSRYLVKRTGEKVFLECVQDMDHENMFWYRQDPGLGLRLIYFSYDVKMKEKGDIPEGYSVSREKKERFSLILESASTNQTSMYLCASRRGQIRGEAFFGQGTRLTVV.